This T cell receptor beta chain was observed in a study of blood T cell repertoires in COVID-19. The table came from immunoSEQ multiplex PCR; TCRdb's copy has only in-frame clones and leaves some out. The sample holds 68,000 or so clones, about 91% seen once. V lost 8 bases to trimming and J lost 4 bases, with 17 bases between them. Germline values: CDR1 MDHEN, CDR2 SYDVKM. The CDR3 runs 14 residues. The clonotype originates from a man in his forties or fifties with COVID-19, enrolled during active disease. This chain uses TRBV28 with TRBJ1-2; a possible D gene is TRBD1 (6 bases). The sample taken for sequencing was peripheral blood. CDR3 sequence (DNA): TGTGCCAGCCTGGGGGGGGGCATGAGCTATGGCTACACCTTC. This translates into CASLGGGMSYGYTF.